This note documents a single TCR beta chain sequence. The CDR3 has 15 residues. Germline V gene sequence: CDR1 SEHNR, CDR2 FQNEAQ (reference sequence). V gave up 6 bases and J gave up 9 bases; unmatched junction bases: 9. The sample originates from a study of blood T cell repertoires in COVID-19. Repertoires were generated with immunoSEQ multiplex PCR, while TCRdb's copy carries only in-frame clones and drops some. The sample holds 300,000 to 400,000 clones, about 89% seen once. The specimen was peripheral blood. This TCR was sampled from a woman aged 25-40 years with COVID-19, enrolled during active disease. V usage is TRBV7-9 and J usage is TRBJ2-1, with TRBD1 matching 12 bases. The CDR3, as DNA: TGTGCCAGCAGTCGCCCCGGGACAGGGGGCGGTGAGCAGTTCTTC. Translation gives CASSRPGTGGGEQFF.